This is a list of T cell receptor beta chains from one sample in a study of T-cell memory formation after mild COVID-19. TCRdb analysed the 5' RACE reads with MiXCR anew, one entry per CDR3 protein. The sample records tens of thousands of distinct CDR3 sequences, around 21% being singletons. Sequencing was done on a sample of PBMCs or a T cell subset sorted from them (not recorded which). The receptors were sampled from an adult who had mild COVID-19 (a few samples of this study predate the infection). Cell type and time point are not known. Both conserved end residues are trimmed from each CDR3.

v_call | cdr3_aa
TRBV4-1 | VSSQEWTTDQPQH
TRBV3-1 | ASSRSLGHGAYEQY
TRBV12-3/TRBV12-4 | ASSPTGSSSYEQY
TRBV10-3 | AISENDRSNTGELF
TRBV12-3/TRBV12-4 | ASSFGIEETQY
TRBV29-1 | SVGGGGTYFDEQF
TRBV7-9 | ASSPVRGPDVLT
TRBV12-3/TRBV12-4 | ASTTDGNYGYT
TRBV9 | ASSVEGQVVSPLH
TRBV4-2 | ASSQEGDRGHEQY
TRBV6-2/TRBV6-3 | ASSYFGADRASSYNEQF
TRBV4-3 | ASSQDGREYNEQF
TRBV12-3/TRBV12-4 | ASSLAGFGYEQY
TRBV18 | ASSSDQGRSYEQY
TRBV13 | ASSSQDIRASVY
TRBV5-6 | ASRQGQGIRDGYT
TRBV7-6 | ASSLASNSLNEKLF
TRBV25-1 | ASSEWKDNEKLF
TRBV5-5 | ASSLVVTGAPTGANVLT
TRBV5-5 | ASSFLLQGRTEAF
TRBV6-5 | ASSGGWSYNEQF
TRBV4-2 | ASSQGGRNTEAF
TRBV7-9 | ASSLAGGVTDGYT
TRBV5-1 | ASSLGRGTTNEKLF